This TCR beta chain is drawn from a study of T cells in women clearing cervical HPV infection. Across the study: Cases: HPV16-related CIN3 or worse on histology, 2 invasive cancers.

To note about this clone: The read falls 3 residues short of the CDR3 end, and the missing part is taken from the germline J gene.

Repertoires were generated with immunoSEQ multiplex PCR, while TCRdb's copy carries only in-frame clones and drops some. This sample's clone table lists about 22,000 clones. The CDR3 has 14 amino acids. The germline V gene has CDR1 MGHRA and CDR2 YSYEKL. V lost 4 bases, J lost 3 bases, and 2 bases stayed unmatched. The chain has TRBV4-1 and TRBJ2-3; 9 bases map to TRBD1. Sequenced sample: blood buffy coat. The sequence was collected from a woman aged 18 to 75 with a cervical HPV16 infection that either progressed to CIN3+ or cleared (not recorded which). The CDR3 DNA, read in part, is TGCGCCAGCAGCCTGGACAGGGGAACAGATACG. Translation: CASSLDRGTDT. The whole CDR3 protein reads CASSLDRGTDTQYF.